The clone carrying this T cell receptor beta chain rates as medium-sized. This sample was included in a study of T cells in Graves' hyperthyroidism and ophthalmopathy. Across the whole study: Before treatment of any kind, peripheral blood was taken at initial diagnosis.

Germline values: CDR1 SGHTA, CDR2 FQGNSA. The CDR3 is 15 residues long. Losses at the gene ends were 1 base for V and 7 bases for J; bases not matched to a gene: 9. What was amplified from RNA transcripts were TCR beta CDR3 regions. First-round RT-PCR with HTBI primers amplified the TCR CDR3 region. TCRdb ran MiXCR on the multiplex PCR reads and lists one entry per CDR3 protein. The profile shows some 50,000 distinct CDR3 sequences, roughly 50% of them singletons. The sequenced sample was blood. The chain carries TRBV7-2 and TRBJ2-7, with 8 bases fitting TRBD2. This receptor was obtained from a woman aged 45 to 65 with Graves' ophthalmopathy. Here the CDR3 DNA reads TGTGCCAGCAGCTTAGGATCGCGGGGGGCGAGTGAGCAGTACTTC. Its translation: CASSLGSRGASEQYF. The full variable domain, completed using reference TRBV7-2 and TRBJ2-7, is GAGVSQSPSNKVTEKGKDVELRCDPISGHTALYWYRQSLGQGLEFLIYFQGNSAPDKSGLPSDRFSAERTGGSVSTLTIQRTQQEDSAVYLCASSLGSRGASEQYFGPGTRLTVT.